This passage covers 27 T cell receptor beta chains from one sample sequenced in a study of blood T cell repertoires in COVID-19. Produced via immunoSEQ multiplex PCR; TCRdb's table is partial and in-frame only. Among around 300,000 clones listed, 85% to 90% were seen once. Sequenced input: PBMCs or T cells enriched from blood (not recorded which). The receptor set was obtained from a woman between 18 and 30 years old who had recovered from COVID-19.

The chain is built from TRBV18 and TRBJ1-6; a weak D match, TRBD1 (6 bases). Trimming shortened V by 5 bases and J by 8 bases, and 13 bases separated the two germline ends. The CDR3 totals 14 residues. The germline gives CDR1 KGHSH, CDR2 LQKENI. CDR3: CASSETGRDSPLHF. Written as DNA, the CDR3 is TGTGCCAGCTCAGAGACAGGACGGGATTCACCCCTCCACTTT.

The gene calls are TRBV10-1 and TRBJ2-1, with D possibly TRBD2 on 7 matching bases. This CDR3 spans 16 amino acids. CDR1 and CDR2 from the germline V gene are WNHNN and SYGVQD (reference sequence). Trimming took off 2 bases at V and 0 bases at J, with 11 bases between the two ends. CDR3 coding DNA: TGCGCCAGCAGTGAGAGGGGGGGCCCCTCCTACAATGAGCAGTTCTTC. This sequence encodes CASSERGGPSYNEQFF.

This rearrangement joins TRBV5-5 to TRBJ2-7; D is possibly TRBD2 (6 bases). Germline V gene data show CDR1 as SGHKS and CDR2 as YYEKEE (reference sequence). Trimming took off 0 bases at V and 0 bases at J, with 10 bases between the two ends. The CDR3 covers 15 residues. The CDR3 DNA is TGTGCCAGCAGCTTGGGCGGGGACCGCTCCTACGAGCAGTACTTC. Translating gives CASSLGGDRSYEQYF.

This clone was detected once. The CDR3 spells CASRDPGNTIYF. CDR3 in DNA: TGTGCCAGCCGGGATCCTGGAAACACCATATATTTT. V and J are TRBV28 and TRBJ1-3, with no clear D. V was trimmed by 8 bases and J by 2 bases, leaving 7 bases between them. CDR1 is MDHEN, CDR2 SYDVKM, per germline. This CDR3 is built from 12 residues.

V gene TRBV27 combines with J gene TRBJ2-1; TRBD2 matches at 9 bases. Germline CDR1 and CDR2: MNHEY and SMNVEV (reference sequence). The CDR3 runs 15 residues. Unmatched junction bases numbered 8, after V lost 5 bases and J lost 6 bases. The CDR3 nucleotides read TGTGCCAGCAGTCCCACGGGACTAGCCGGCAATGAGCAGTTCTTC. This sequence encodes CASSPTGLAGNEQFF.

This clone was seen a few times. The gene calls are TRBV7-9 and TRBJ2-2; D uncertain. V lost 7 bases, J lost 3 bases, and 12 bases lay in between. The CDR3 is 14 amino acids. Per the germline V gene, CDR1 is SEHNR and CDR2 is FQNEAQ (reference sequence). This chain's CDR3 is CASTFDGYTGELFF. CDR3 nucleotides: TGTGCCAGCACTTTCGACGGGTACACCGGGGAGCTGTTTTTT.

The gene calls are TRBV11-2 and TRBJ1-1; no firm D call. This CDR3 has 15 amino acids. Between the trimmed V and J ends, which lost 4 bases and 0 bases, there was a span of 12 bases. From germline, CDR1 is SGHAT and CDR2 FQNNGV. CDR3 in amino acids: CASSSPVRLNTEAFF. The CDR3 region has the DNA TGTGCCAGCAGCTCTCCCGTCAGGCTGAACACTGAAGCTTTCTTT.

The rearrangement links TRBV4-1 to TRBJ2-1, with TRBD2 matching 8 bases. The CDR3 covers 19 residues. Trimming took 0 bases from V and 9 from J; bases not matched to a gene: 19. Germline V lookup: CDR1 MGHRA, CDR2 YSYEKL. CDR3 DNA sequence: TGCGCCAGCAGCCAAGAGACCGCAGCGGGGGCGTCTTCTCGGGGTGAGCAGTTCTTC. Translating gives CASSQETAAGASSRGEQFF.

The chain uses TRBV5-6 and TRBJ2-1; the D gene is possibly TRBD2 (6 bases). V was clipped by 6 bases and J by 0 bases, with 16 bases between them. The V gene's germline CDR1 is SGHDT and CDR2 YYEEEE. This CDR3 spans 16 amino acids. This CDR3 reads CASTQVAGSSYNEQFF. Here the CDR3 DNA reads TGTGCCAGCACGCAGGTAGCCGGGAGCTCCTACAATGAGCAGTTCTTC.

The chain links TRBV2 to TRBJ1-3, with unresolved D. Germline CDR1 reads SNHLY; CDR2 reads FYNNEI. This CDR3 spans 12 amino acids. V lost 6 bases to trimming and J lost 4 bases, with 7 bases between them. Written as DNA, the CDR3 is TGTGCCAGCAGCAGGATCGGAAACACCATATATTTT. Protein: CASSRIGNTIYF.

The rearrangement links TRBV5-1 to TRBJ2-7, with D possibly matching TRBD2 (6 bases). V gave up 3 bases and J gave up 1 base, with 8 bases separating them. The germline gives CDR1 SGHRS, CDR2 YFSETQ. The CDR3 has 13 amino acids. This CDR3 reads CASSWGVSYEQYF. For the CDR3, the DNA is TGCGCCAGCAGCTGGGGGGTGTCCTACGAGCAGTACTTC.

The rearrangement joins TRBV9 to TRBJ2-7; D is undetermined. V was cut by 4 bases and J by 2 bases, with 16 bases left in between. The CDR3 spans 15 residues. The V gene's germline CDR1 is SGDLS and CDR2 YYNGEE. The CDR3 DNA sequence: TGTGCCAGCAGCTCCACCCTTGGCAGTACCTACGAGCAGTACTTC. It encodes CASSSTLGSTYEQYF.

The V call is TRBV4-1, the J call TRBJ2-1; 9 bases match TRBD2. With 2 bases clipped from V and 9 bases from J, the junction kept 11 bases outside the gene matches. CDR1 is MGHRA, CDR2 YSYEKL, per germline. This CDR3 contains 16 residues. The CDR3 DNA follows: TGCGCCAGCAGCCAAAACCTAGCGGGGTCCGTCTTTGAGCAGTTCTTC. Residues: CASSQNLAGSVFEQFF.

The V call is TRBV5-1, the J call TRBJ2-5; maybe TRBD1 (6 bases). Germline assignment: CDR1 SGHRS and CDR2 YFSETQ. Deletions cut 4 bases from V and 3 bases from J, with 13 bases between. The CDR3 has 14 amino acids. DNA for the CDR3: TGCGCCAGCAGCACCCAGGGGAAAGAAGAGACCCAGTACTTC. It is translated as CASSTQGKEETQYF.

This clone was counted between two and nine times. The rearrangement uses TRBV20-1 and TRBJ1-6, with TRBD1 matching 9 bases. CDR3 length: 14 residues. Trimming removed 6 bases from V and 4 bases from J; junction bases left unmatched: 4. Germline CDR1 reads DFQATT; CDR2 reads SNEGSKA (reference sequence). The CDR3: CSASDRGYNSPLHF. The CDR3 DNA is TGCAGTGCGAGTGACAGGGGGTATAATTCACCCCTCCACTTT.

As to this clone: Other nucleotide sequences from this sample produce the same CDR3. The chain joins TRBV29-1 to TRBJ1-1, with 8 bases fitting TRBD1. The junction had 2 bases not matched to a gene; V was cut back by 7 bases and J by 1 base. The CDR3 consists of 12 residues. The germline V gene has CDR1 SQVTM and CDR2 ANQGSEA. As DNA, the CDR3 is TGCAGCGCCGGACAGGGGAACACTGAAGCTTTCTTT. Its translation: CSAGQGNTEAFF.

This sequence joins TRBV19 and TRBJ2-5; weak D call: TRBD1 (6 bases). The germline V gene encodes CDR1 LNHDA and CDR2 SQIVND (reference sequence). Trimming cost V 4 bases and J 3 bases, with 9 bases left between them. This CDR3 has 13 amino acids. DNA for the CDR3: TGTGCCAGTAGTAGGGCAGGGGAAGAGACCCAGTACTTC. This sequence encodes CASSRAGEETQYF.

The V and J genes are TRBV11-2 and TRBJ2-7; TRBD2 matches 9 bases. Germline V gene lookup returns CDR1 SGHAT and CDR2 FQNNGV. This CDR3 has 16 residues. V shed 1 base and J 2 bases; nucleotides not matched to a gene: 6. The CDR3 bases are TGTGCCAGCAGCTTAGGGGGAGCGGGGGGCGCCTACGAGCAGTACTTC. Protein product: CASSLGGAGGAYEQYF. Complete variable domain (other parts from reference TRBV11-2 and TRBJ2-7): EAGVAQSPRYKIIEKRQSVAFWCNPISGHATLYWYQQILGQGPKLLIQFQNNGVVDDSQLPKDRFSAERLKGVDSTLKIQPAKLEDSAVYLCASSLGGAGGAYEQYFGPGTRLTVT.

CDR3 loop: CASSLEGLAGSDEQFF. Written as DNA, the CDR3 is TGTGCCAGCAGCTTAGAAGGGCTAGCGGGATCGGATGAGCAGTTCTTC. This chain links TRBV11-3 with TRBJ2-1, with 9 bases aligning to TRBD2. CDR1 is SGHNT, CDR2 YENEEA, per germline. Trimming removed 0 bases from V and 8 bases from J; junction bases left unmatched: 8. The CDR3 covers 16 residues.

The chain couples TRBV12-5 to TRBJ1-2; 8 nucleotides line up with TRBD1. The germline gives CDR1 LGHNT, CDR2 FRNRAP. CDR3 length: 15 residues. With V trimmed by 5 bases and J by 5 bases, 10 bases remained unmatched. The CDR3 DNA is TGTGCTAGTGGTCCCTCAGGGGGCCTTGGGTATGGCTACACCTTC. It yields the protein CASGPSGGLGYGYTF.

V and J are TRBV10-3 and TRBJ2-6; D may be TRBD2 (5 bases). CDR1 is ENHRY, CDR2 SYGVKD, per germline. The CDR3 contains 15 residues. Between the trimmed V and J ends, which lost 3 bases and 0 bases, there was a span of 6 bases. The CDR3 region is CAISEEGSGANVLTF. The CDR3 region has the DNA TGTGCCATCAGTGAAGAGGGCTCTGGGGCCAACGTCCTGACTTTC.

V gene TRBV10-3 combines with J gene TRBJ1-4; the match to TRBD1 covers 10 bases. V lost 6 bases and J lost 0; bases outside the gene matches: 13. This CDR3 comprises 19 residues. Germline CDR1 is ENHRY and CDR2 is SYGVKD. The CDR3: CAISPHGDRGTSTNEKLFF. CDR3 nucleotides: TGTGCCATCAGCCCCCACGGGGACAGGGGAACTTCAACTAATGAAAAACTGTTTTTT.

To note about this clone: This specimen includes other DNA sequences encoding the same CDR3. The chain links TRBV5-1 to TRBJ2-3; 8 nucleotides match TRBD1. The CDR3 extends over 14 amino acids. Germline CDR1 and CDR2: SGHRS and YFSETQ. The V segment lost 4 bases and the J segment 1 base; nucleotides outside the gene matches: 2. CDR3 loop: CASSPGQGTDTQYF. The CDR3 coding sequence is TGCGCCAGCAGCCCGGGACAGGGCACAGATACGCAGTATTTT.

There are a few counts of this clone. CDR3 sequence reads: CASSLKAGGNGYTF. The CDR3 DNA reads as TGTGCCAGCAGCCTTAAGGCAGGGGGAAATGGCTACACCTTC. This chain uses TRBV3-1 (or the pseudogene TRBV3-2) with TRBJ1-2, with 7 bases lining up with TRBD1. The CDR3 totals 14 residues. The V and J ends lost 4 bases and 6 bases, in that order; junction bases with no gene match: 8. Germline V lookup: CDR1 LGHDT, CDR2 YNNKEL (reference sequence).

In nucleotides, the CDR3 is TGTGCCAGCAGCCCCGGGGGAAAAGAGACCCAGTACTTC. Translating gives CASSPGGKETQYF. The chain recombines TRBV7-8 with TRBJ2-5, with D possibly TRBD2 on 6 matching bases. Germline CDR1 is SGHVS and CDR2 is FQNEAQ. Between the trimmed V and J ends, which lost 5 bases and 3 bases, there was a span of 10 bases. CDR3 length: 13 residues.

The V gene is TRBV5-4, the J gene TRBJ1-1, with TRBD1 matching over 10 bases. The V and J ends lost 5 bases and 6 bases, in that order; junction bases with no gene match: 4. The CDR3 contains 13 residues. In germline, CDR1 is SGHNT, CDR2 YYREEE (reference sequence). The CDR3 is CASSRGQGAEAFF. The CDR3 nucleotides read TGTGCCAGCAGTCGCGGACAGGGGGCTGAAGCTTTCTTT.

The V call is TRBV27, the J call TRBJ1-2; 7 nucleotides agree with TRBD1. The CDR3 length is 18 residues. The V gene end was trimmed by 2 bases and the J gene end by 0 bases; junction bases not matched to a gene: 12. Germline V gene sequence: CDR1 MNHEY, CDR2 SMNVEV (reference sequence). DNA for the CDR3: TGTGCCAGCAGTTTACGCCGGGACAGTACCCTTACTAACTATGGCTACACCTTC. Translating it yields CASSLRRDSTLTNYGYTF.